The clone carrying this T cell receptor beta chain was found a few times. What it binds is unknown. The sample originates from a study of cytomegalovirus exposure and HLA in healthy donors. Study-level results: Earlier analysis found most TCR beta V segments productive about 87% or about 30% of the time. The study assumed roughly uniform donor sequencing depth for presence/absence analyses. Some TCR beta chains (164 of them) were listed as cytomegalovirus-associated.

PCR used 60 Vbeta primers and 13 Jbeta primers. Original handling: Approximately 83 million unique TCR beta chains, roughly 11 million shared, were counted in a later analysis. Repertoires were generated with immunoSEQ multiplex PCR, while TCRdb's copy carries only in-frame clones and drops some. D and trimming were read from the DNA, whereas the V and J calls and clone size are those reported in that table. The sample lists about 160,000 clones; roughly 80% were seen once. This receptor was obtained from a female donor in good health and CMV-seronegative. Sequenced sample: PBMCs.

In DNA, the CDR3 is TGTGCCAGCAGCTTGACTAGCGGGGCAAATGAGCAGTTCTTC. Protein: CASSLTSGANEQFF. The chain joins TRBV7-2 to TRBJ2-1; 11 nucleotides align to TRBD2. Losses at the gene ends were 3 bases for V and 7 bases for J; bases not matched to a gene: 2. CDR3 length: 14 amino acids. Germline-derived CDR1 and CDR2 are SGHTA and FQGNSA. The full variable domain, with the rest looked up from reference TRBV7-2 and TRBJ2-1, is GAGVSQSPSNKVTEKGKDVELRCDPISGHTALYWYRQSLGQGLEFLIYFQGNSAPDKSGLPSDRFSAERTGGSVSTLTIQRTQQEDSAVYLCASSLTSGANEQFFGPGTRLTVL.